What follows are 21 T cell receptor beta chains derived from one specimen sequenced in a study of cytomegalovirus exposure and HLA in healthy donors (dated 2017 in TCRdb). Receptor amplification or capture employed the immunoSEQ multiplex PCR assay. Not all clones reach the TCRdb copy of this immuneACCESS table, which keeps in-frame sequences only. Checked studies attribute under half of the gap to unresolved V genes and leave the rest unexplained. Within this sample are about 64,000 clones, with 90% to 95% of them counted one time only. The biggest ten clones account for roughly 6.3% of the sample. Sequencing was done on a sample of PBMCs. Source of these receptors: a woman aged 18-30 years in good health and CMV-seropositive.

This CDR3 is CASSLAGVGGYTF. The CDR3 DNA sequence: TGTGCCAGCAGCCTGGCAGGGGTCGGTGGCTACACCTTC. This chain links TRBV11-2 with TRBJ1-2, with D perhaps matching TRBD1 (6 bases). The V and J ends lost 5 bases and 7 bases respectively, with 14 bases between them. This CDR3 is built from 13 residues. The V gene's germline CDR1 is SGHAT and CDR2 FQNNGV.

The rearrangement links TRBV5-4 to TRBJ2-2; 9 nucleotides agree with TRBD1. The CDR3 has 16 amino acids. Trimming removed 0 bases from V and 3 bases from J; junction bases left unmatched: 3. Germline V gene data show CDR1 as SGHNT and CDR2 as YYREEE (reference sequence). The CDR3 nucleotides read TGTGCCAGCAGCTTGGAGGGACAGGGATACACCGGGGAGCTGTTTTTT. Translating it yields CASSLEGQGYTGELFF.

CDR3 sequence: CASSLSAGGPGEQYF. The CDR3 region has the DNA TGTGCCAGCAGTTTATCTGCGGGAGGGCCGGGCGAGCAGTACTTC. The gene calls are TRBV27 and TRBJ2-7; 9 positions agree with TRBD2. Germline V gene data show CDR1 as MNHEY and CDR2 as SMNVEV (reference sequence). The CDR3 consists of 15 residues. The ends lost 0 bases at V and 6 bases at J; junction bases unmatched: 6.

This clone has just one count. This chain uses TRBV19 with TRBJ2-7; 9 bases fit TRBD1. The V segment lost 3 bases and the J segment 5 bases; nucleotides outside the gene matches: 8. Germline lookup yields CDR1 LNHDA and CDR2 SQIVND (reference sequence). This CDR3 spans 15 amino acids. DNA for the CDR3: TGTGCCAGTAGTATTGGGGGACAGGGTTACCACGAGCAGTACTTC. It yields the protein CASSIGGQGYHEQYF.

CDR3 bases: TGTGCCAGCAGCTTGTACAGGGTAGGATACGAGCAGTACTTC. As protein: CASSLYRVGYEQYF. The chain employs TRBV5-6 and TRBJ2-7; possibly TRBD1 for D (6 bases). The CDR3 has 14 residues. Trimming took off 1 base at V and 4 bases at J, with 12 bases between the two ends. The germline V gene encodes CDR1 SGHDT and CDR2 YYEEEE.

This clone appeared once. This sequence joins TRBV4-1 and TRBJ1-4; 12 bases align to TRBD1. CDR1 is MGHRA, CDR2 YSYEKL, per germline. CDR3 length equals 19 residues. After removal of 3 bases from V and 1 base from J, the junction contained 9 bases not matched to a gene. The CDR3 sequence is CASSQKWDRGRLTNEKLFF. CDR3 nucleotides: TGCGCCAGCAGCCAGAAATGGGACAGGGGGCGGCTAACTAATGAAAAACTGTTTTTT.

The CDR3 DNA reads as TGTGCCAGCAGCCAGGGACTAGCCGTTGAGACCCAGTACTTC. Amino acid sequence: CASSQGLAVETQYF. The chain is built from TRBV11-2 and TRBJ2-5; 9 nucleotides line up with TRBD2. Germline V gene lookup returns CDR1 SGHAT and CDR2 FQNNGV. The CDR3 length is 14 residues. The V and J ends lost 5 bases and 5 bases, in that order; junction bases with no gene match: 6.

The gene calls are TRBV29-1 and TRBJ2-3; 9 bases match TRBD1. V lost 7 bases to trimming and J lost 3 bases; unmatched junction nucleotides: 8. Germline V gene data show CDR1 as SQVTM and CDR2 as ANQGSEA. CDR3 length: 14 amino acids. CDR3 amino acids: CSGSQGARTDTQYF. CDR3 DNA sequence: TGCAGCGGATCACAGGGGGCTCGTACAGATACGCAGTATTTT.

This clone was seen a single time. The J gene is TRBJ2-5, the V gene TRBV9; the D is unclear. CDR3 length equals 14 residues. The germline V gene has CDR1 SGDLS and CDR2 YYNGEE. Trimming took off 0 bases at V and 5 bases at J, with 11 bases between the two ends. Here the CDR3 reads CASSVGNYEETQYF. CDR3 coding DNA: TGTGCCAGCAGCGTAGGAAACTACGAGGAGACCCAGTACTTC.

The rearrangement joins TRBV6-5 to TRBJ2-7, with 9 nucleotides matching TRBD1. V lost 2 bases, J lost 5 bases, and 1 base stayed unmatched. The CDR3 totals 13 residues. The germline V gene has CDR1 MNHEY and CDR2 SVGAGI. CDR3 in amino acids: CASSYGDRDEQYF. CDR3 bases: TGTGCCAGCAGTTACGGGGACAGGGACGAGCAGTACTTC.

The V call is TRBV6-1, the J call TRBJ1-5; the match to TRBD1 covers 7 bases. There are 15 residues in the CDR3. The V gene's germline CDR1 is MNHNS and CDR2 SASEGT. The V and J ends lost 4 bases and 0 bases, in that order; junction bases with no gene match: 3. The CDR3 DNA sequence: TGTGCCAGCAGTGGTGGGACAGATAGCAATCAGCCCCAGCATTTT. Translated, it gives CASSGGTDSNQPQHF.

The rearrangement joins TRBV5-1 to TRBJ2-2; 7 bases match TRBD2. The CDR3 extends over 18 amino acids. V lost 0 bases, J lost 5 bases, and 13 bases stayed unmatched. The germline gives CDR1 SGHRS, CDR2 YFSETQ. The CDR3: CASSLVEPRGVRTGELFF. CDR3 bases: TGCGCCAGCAGCTTGGTTGAGCCCCGGGGGGTGCGGACCGGGGAGCTGTTTTTT.

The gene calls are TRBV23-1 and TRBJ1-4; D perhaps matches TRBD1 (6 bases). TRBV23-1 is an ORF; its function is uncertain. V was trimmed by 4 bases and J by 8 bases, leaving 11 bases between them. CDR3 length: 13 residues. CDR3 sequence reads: CASSPGTREKLFF. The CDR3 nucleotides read TGCGCCAGCAGTCCGGGGACAAGAGAAAAACTGTTTTTT.

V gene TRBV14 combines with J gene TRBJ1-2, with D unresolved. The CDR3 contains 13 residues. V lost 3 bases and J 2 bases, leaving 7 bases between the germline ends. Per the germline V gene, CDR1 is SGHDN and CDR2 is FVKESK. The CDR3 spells CASSQSLNYGYTF. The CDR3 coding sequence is TGTGCCAGCAGCCAGTCACTAAACTATGGCTACACCTTC.

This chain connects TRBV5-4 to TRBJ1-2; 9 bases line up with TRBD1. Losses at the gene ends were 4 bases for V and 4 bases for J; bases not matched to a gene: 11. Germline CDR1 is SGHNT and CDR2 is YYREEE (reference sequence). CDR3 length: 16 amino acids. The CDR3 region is CASSPQGTGITYGYTF. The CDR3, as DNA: TGTGCCAGCAGCCCCCAGGGGACAGGGATCACCTATGGCTACACCTTC.

The CDR3 region is CASSIQGSTEAFF. The CDR3 bases are TGTGCCAGCAGCATTCAGGGGAGCACTGAAGCTTTCTTT. The chain has TRBV7-9 and TRBJ1-1; D may be TRBD1 (6 bases). This CDR3 has 13 residues. V lost 5 bases and J 4 bases, leaving 11 bases between the germline ends. CDR1 and CDR2 from the germline V gene are SEHNR and FQNEAQ (reference sequence).

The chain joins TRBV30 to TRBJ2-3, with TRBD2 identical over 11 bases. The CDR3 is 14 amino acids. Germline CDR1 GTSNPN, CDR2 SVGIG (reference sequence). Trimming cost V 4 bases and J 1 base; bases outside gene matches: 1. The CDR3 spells CAWTSGGRTDTQYF. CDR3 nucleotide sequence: TGTGCCTGGACTAGCGGGGGGCGCACAGATACGCAGTATTTT. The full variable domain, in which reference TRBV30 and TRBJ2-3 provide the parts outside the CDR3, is SQTIHQWPATLVQPVGSPLSLECTVEGTSNPNLYWYRQAAGRGLQLLFYSVGIGQISSEVPQNLSASRPQDRQFILSSKKLLLSDSGFYLCAWTSGGRTDTQYFGPGTRLTVL.

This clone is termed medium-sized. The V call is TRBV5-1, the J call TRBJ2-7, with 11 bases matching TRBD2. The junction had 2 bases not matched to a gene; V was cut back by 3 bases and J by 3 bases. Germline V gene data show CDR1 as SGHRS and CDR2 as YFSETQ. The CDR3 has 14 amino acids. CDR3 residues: CASSYGLAGYEQYF. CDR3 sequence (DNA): TGCGCCAGCAGCTACGGACTAGCGGGCTACGAGCAGTACTTC.

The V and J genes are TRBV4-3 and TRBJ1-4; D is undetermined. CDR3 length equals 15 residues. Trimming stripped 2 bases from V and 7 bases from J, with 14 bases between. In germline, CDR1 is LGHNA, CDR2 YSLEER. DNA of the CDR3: TGCGCCAGCAGCCAAATGGGGAGTCTAGGTGAAAAACTGTTTTTT. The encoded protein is CASSQMGSLGEKLFF.

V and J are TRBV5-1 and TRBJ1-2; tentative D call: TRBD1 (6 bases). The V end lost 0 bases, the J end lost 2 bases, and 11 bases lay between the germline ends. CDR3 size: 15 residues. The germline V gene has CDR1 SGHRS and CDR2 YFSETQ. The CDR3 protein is CASSLDPGVNYGYTF. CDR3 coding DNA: TGCGCCAGCAGCTTGGATCCAGGGGTAAACTATGGCTACACCTTC.

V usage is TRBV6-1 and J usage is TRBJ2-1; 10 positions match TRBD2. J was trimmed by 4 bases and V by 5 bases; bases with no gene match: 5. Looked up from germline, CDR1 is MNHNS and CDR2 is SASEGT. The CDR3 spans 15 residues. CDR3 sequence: CASSLTSGDYNEQFF. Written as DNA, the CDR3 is TGTGCCAGCAGTCTTACTAGCGGGGATTACAATGAGCAGTTCTTC.